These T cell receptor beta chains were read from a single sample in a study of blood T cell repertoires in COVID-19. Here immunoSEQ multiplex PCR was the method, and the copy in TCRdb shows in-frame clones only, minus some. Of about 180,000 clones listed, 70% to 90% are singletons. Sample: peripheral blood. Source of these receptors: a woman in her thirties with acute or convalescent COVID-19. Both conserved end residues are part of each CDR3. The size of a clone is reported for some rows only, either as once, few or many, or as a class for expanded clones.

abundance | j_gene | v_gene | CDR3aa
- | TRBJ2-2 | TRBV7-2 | CASSLEREGLLFF
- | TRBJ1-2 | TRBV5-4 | CASSPGEGAYGYTF
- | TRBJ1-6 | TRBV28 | CASSPGTGDNSPLHF
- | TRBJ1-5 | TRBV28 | CASRTVEDNQPQHF
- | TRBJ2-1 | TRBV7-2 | CASRPHSGTSGYNEQFF
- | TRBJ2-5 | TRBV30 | CAWSTLAGETQYF
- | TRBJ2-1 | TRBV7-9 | CATKQGGGPYNEQFF
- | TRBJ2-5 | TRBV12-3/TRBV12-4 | CASSWDLGTQYF
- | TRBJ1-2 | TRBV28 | CASSLALGGYGGYTF
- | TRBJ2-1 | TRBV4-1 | CASSQGGTGVYNEQFF
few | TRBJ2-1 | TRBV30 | CAWSGLAGDTTEQFF
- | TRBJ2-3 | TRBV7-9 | CASSFTGGAGDTQYF
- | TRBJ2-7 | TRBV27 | CASSLGGEQYF
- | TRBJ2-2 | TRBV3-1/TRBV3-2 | CASSSPTGTHNTGELFF
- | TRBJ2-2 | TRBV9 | CASGQNTGELFF
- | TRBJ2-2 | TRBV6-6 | CASSYSSSGELFF
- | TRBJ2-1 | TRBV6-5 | CATRIGGYNEQFF
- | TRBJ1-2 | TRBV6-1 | CASSWATRQDGYTF
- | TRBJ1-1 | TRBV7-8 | CASSAGTLEAFF
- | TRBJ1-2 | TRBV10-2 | CASRAGFVSGYTF
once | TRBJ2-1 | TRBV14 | CASSQVGLQQFF